This T cell receptor (beta chain) was recovered during a study of blood T cell repertoires in COVID-19 (dated by TCRdb to the early 2020s). About the study as a whole: Samples covering the acute and convalescent phases of COVID-19 were provided by collaborators in the United States, Italy and Spain. The prospective study material was composed of cDNA or gDNA derived from T cells, B-cell-depleted T cells, or PBMCs. The dataset comprised deeply sampled blood TCRbeta repertoires from subjects exposed to, actively infected with, or recovered from COVID-19. The repertoires were released in a freely available public database meant as a resource for research on the immune response to SARS-CoV-2. The samples were drawn from two sources: the first 160 participants of the ongoing ImmuneRACE study, and 1,200 or so subjects contributed by 6 global collaborators. The sample metadata nearly always contained a de-identified subject ID, COVID-19 status, age in years and sex. HLA class I and class II types, where available, came from metadata supplied by the sample provider rather than from assay-based typing. Study-level results and caveats: How much clinical and demographic metadata was included differed by source and by participant, and the metadata was provided uncurated.

A second Seattle source provided samples from volunteer blood donors who had recovered from COVID-19. Each collaborating institution followed its own protocols to collect whole blood in K2EDTA tubes. For TCRbeta analysis, collaborator samples were shipped as frozen whole blood, as isolated PBMCs, or as DNA extracted from either sample type. With regard to this clone: Which antigen it targets is not known. The input lacks base qualities; no much larger clone sits a single base away.

TCRbeta CDR3 regions were amplified from genomic DNA by means of the immunoSEQ Assay, a bias-controlled multiplex PCR. As for the authors' bioinformatics: Nucleated cell counts per sample were estimated from amplification of reference gene primers within the assay. To quantify the absolute abundance of each unique TCRbeta CDR3 rearrangement, sequence reads were collapsed and filtered. For each sample, productive Simpson clonality was calculated by taking the square root of Simpson's diversity index across productive rearrangements. Entries here come from immuneACCESS through TCRdb and include only in-frame sequences with V and J called. Some clones fail to appear in such tables; in the studies checked, an unresolved V gene covers under half of the shortfall, and the cause of the remainder is unknown. V and J calls and clone size are given by that table; D and trimming were obtained from the DNA. Counted in this sample were about 300,000 clones; more than 70% of them appeared once. 6.9% of the sample is in the top ten clones.

The source is a woman in her thirties who had recovered from COVID-19. What was sequenced was peripheral blood.

The CDR3 protein is CAISSGHAMGWAFF. The bases read TGTGCCATCAGCTCGGGACATGCCATGGGGTGGGCTTTCTTT. The rearrangement combines TRBV10-3 with TRBJ1-1; the D segment could be TRBD1, given 6 matching bases. CDR1 ENHRY and CDR2 SYGVKD were looked up in the germline V gene. Trimming takes 6 bases from V and 11 bases from J, and the germline ends sit 22 bases apart. The CDR3 starts with the cysteine, ends with the phenylalanine, and has 14 residues. The entry retains the CDR3 DNA only, 42 bases that are in frame from base 1.